This T cell receptor beta chain stems from a study of regulatory T cells in long-lasting Graves disease. This clonotype has just a few counts. A read error may explain this, as a much larger clone is one base away. Arm-PCR of CDR3 regions with iRepertoire HTBI primers generated TCR beta libraries. A single record per CDR3 protein comes from TCRdb applying MiXCR to the multiplex PCR reads. The sample has roughly 360,000 distinct CDR3 sequences; 10% to 15% are singletons. Germline CDR1 and CDR2: SGHTA and FQGNSA. V shed 1 base and J shed 7 bases, with 4 bases lying between them. CDR3 length equals 12 residues. Time point: newly diagnosed GD, antithyroid drugs for less than 3 months. PBMCs were the source of the RNA used for TCR sequencing. This same sample was also part of a study on T cells in Graves' hyperthyroidism and ophthalmopathy.

The V gene is TRBV7-2, the J gene TRBJ2-2; no definite D call. The input for sequencing was peripheral blood mononuclear cells (PBMCs), taken at new diagnosis, from a patient treated with antithyroid drugs. The TCR was taken from a woman aged 18-29 years with Graves disease. The CDR3, as DNA: TGTGCCAGCAGCTTAGAGGTCGGGGAGCTGTTTTTT. Protein: CASSLEVGELFF.